This T cell receptor beta chain derives from a study of CD8+CD57+ T cells in acquired aplastic anemia. Study findings and constraints: Patients and controls shared 25 to 35 CD8+ CDR3 sequences, highly expressed in patients.

V was pared by 2 bases and J by 2 bases, with 7 bases between. Germline V gene data show CDR1 as DFQATT and CDR2 as SNEGSKA (reference sequence). The CDR3 covers 12 residues. TCR beta VDJ and CDR3 were profiled, and genomic DNA was the template. From the reads, TCRdb called clonotypes with MiXCR, one entry per CDR3 protein. The sample consists of about 160,000 distinct CDR3 sequences, over 55% of them appearing once. The authors sequenced patients whose flow cytometry had shown CD8+CD57+ cell expansion. Sampling of blood occurred while the patients had still received no therapy. For this clonotype: Its matching antigen is unknown.

Specimen: sorted CD4+, CD8+, or CD8+CD57+ T cells (not recorded which) from PBMCs. This rearrangement joins TRBV20-1 to TRBJ2-7, with unresolved D. This receptor was taken from a human donor with aplastic anemia. CDR3 region: CSARPGTYEQYF. DNA of the CDR3: TGCAGTGCTAGACCTGGAACCTACGAGCAGTACTTC.